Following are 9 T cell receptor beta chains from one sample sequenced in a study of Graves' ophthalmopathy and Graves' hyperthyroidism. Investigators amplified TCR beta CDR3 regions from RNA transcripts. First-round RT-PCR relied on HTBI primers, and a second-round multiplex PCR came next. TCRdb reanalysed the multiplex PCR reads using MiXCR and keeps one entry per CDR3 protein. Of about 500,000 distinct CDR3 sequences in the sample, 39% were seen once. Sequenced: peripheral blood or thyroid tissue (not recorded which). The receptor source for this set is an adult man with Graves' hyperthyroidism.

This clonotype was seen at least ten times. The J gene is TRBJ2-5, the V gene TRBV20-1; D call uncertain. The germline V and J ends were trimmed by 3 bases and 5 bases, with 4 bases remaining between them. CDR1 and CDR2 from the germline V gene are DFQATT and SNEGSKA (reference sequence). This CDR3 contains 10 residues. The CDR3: CSASSETQYF. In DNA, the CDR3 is TGCAGTGCTAGCTCGGAGACCCAGTACTTC.

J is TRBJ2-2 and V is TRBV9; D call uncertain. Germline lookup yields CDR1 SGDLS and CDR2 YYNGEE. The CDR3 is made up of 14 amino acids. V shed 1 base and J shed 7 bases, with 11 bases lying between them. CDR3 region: CASSVSLSGGELFF. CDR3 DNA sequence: TGTGCCAGCAGCGTATCCTTGAGTGGCGGGGAGCTGTTTTTT.

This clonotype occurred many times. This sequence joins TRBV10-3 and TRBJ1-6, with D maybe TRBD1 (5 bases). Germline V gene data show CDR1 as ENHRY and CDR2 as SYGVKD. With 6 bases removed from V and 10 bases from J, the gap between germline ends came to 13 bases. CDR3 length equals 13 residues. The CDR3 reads CAIRGVERSPLHF. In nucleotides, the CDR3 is TGTGCCATCAGGGGGGTGGAACGGTCACCCCTCCACTTT.

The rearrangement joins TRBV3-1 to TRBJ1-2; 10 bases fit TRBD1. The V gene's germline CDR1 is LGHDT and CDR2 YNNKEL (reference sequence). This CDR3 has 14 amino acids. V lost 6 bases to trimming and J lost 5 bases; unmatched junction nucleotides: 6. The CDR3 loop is CASRRQGAGYGYTF. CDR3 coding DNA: TGTGCCAGCAGAAGACAGGGGGCAGGTTATGGCTACACCTTC.

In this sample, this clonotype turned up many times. The DNA for the CDR3 is TGTGCCATCACTACCTTACAAAACACTGAAGCTTTCTTT. Its translation: CAITTLQNTEAFF. The V call is TRBV10-3, the J call TRBJ1-1, with D unclear. The CDR3 has 13 residues. Germline CDR1 is ENHRY and CDR2 is SYGVKD. Between the trimmed V and J ends, which lost 7 bases and 2 bases, there was a span of 11 bases.

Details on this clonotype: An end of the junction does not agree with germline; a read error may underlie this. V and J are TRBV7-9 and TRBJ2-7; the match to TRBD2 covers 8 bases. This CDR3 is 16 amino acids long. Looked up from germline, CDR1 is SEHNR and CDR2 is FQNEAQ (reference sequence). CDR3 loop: CASSLGLGGAFYKQYF. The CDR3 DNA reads TGTGCCAGCAGCTTAGGTCTCGGGGGGGCGTTCTACAAGCAGTACTTC.

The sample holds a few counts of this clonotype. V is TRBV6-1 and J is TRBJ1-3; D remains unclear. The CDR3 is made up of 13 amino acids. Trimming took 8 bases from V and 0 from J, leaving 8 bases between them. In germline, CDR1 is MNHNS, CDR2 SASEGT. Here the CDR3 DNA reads TGTGCCAGCCTGGTGAGCTCTGGAAACACCATATATTTT. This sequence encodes CASLVSSGNTIYF.

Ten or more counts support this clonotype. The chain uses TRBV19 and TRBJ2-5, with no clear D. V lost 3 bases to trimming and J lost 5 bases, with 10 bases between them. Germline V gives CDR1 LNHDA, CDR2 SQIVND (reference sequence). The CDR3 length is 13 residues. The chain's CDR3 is CASSIRPRETQYF. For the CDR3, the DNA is TGTGCCAGTAGTATTCGGCCTCGGGAGACCCAGTACTTC.

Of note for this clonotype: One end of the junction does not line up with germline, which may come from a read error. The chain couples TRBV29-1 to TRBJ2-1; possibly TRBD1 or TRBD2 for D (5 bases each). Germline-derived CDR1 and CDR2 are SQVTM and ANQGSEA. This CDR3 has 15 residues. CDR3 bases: TGCAACGTTGTCGTGGGACCCAGCTCCTACAATGAGCAGTTCTTC. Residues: CNVVVGPSSYNEQFF.